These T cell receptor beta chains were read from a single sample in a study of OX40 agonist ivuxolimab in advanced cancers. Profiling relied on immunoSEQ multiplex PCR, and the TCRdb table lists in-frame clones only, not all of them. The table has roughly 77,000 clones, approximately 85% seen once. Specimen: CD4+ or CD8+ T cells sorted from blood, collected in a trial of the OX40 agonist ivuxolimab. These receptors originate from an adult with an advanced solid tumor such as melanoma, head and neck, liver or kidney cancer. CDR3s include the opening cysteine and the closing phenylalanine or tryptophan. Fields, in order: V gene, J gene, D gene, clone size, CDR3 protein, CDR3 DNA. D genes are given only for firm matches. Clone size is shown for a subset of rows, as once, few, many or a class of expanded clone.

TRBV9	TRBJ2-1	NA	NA	CASGGRVDEQFF	TGTGCCAGCGGGGGCAGGGTCGATGAGCAGTTCTTC
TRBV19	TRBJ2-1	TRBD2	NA	CASTSGGPYNEQFF	TGTGCCAGTACTAGCGGGGGACCGTACAATGAGCAGTTCTTC
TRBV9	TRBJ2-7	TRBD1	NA	CASSLGQGLNSEQYF	TGTGCCAGCAGCCTAGGACAGGGGCTGAACAGCGAGCAGTACTTC
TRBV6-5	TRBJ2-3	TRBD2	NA	CASSYRSGGADTQYF	TGTGCCAGCAGTTACCGAAGCGGGGGGGCGGATACGCAGTATTTT
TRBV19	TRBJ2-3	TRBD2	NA	CASSRLAAEDTQYF	TGTGCCAGTAGTAGACTAGCGGCCGAGGATACGCAGTATTTT
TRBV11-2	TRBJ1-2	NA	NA	CASSSNRAGSYGYTF	TGTGCCAGCAGCTCTAACCGGGCAGGCAGCTATGGCTACACCTTC
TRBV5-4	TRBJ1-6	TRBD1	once	CASSLDGTGNNSPLHF	TGTGCCAGCAGCTTGGATGGGACAGGGAATAATTCACCCCTCCACTTT
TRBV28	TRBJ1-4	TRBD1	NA	CASTLDREKLFF	TGTGCCAGCACCCTGGACAGGGAAAAACTGTTTTTT
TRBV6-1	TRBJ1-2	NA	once	CASSEGPYGYTF	TGTGCCAGCAGTGAAGGACCCTATGGCTACACCTTC
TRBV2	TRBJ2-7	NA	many	CASCIGKGGEQYF	TGTGCCAGCTGTATAGGAAAGGGGGGCGAGCAGTACTTC
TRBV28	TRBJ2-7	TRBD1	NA	CASSLQGSPFWEQYF	TGTGCCAGCAGTCTACAGGGGTCCCCCTTCTGGGAGCAGTACTTC
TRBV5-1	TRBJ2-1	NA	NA	CASSLIAGSSYNEQFF	TGCGCCAGCAGCTTGATTGCTGGTAGCTCCTACAATGAGCAGTTCTTC
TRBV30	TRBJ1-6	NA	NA	CAWSMGSYNSPLHF	TGTGCCTGGAGTATGGGGTCCTATAATTCACCCCTCCACTTT
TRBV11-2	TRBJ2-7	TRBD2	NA	CASSFTSDSSYEQYF	TGTGCCAGCAGCTTTACTAGCGACAGCTCCTACGAGCAGTACTTC
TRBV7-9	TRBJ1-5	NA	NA	CASSLGGGQPQHF	TGTGCCAGCAGCTTAGGGGGGGGACAGCCCCAGCATTTT
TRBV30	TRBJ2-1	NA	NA	CAWSGSYNEQFF	TGTGCCTGGAGTGGTTCGTACAATGAGCAGTTCTTC
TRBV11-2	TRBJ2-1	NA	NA	CASSLGSSYNEQFF	TGTGCCAGCAGCTTAGGGTCCTCCTACAATGAGCAGTTCTTC
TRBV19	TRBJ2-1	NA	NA	CASSISGAVNEQFF	TGTGCCAGTAGTATATCAGGGGCCGTCAATGAGCAGTTCTTC
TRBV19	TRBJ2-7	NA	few	CASSRDGSYEQYF	TGTGCCAGTAGTCGGGACGGCTCCTACGAGCAGTACTTC
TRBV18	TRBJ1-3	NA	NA	CASSQREDGVFLTLSGNTIYF	TGTGCCAGCTCGCAACGGGAGGACGGAGTTTTTCTCACCCTGTCCGGAAACACCATATATTTT
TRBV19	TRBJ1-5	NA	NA	CASSIFQVSNQPQHF	TGTGCCAGTAGTATCTTCCAGGTTAGCAATCAGCCCCAGCATTTT
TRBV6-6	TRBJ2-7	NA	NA	CASSYSRFYEQYF	TGTGCCAGCAGTTACTCGAGGTTCTACGAGCAGTACTTC
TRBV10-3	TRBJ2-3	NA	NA	CAIRDTASTDTQYF	TGTGCCATCAGGGATACAGCCAGCACAGATACGCAGTATTTT
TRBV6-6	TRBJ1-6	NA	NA	CASSPWTGRNSPLHF	TGTGCCAGCAGTCCTTGGACTGGGCGTAATTCACCCCTCCACTTT
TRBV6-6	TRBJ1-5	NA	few	CASSLGTWKPQHF	TGTGCCAGCAGTTTAGGGACGTGGAAGCCCCAGCATTTT
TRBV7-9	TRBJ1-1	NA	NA	CASSLTRQLMNTEAFF	TGTGCCAGCAGCTTAACCCGACAGCTAATGAACACTGAAGCTTTCTTT
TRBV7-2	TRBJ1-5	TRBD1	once	CASSRGQARNQPQHF	TGTGCCAGCAGCCGAGGACAGGCTCGCAATCAGCCCCAGCATTTT
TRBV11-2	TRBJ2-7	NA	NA	CASSLDSGGAYYEQYF	TGTGCCAGCAGCTTAGATTCCGGGGGCGCTTACTACGAGCAGTACTTC
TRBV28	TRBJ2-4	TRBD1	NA	CASIPGQKNIQYF	TGTGCCAGCATACCGGGACAGAAAAACATTCAGTACTTC
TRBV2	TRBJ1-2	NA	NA	CASKGQGGGGYTF	TGTGCCAGCAAGGGTCAAGGGGGAGGTGGCTACACCTTC
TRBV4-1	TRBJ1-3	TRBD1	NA	CASSQPGQGNTIYF	TGCGCCAGCAGCCAGCCGGGACAGGGGAACACCATATATTTT
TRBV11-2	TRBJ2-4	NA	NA	CASSLGARGNIQYF	TGTGCCAGCAGCTTAGGAGCCAGAGGAAACATTCAGTACTTC
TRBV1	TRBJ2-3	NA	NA	CTGVVGTQYF	TGCACCGGGGTCGTCGGTACGCAGTATTTT
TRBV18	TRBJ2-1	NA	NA	CASSPPGTRAEQFF	TGTGCCAGCTCACCACCGGGAACCAGGGCTGAGCAGTTCTTC
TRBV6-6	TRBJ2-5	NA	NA	CASSPFGEKTQYF	TGTGCCAGCAGCCCGTTCGGAGAGAAGACCCAGTACTTC
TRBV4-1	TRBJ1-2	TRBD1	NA	CASSHLTGGRGYTF	TGCGCCAGCAGCCACTTAACAGGGGGCCGGGGCTACACCTTC
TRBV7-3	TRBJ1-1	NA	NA	CASSVTGGNTEAFF	TGTGCCAGCAGCGTGACAGGTGGCAACACTGAAGCTTTCTTT
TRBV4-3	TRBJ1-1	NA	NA	CASSQEPGGDTEAFF	TGCGCCAGCAGCCAAGAGCCCGGGGGAGACACTGAAGCTTTCTTT
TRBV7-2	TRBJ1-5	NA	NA	CASSEWVNQPQHF	TGTGCCAGCAGCGAGTGGGTGAATCAGCCCCAGCATTTT
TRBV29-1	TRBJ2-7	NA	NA	CSVYDRSPYEQYF	TGCAGCGTTTACGACCGGAGCCCCTACGAGCAGTACTTC
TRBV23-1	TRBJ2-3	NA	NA	CASSQVLRGTDTQYF	TGCGCCAGCAGTCAGGTTCTAAGGGGCACAGATACGCAGTATTTT
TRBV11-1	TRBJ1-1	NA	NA	CASSPRNTEAFF	TGTGCCAGCAGCCCGAGGAACACTGAAGCTTTCTTT
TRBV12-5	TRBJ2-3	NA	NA	CASGAPGGTDTQYF	TGTGCTAGTGGTGCCCCGGGGGGCACAGATACGCAGTATTTT
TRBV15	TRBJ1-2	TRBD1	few	CATSRRGQPNYGYTF	TGTGCCACCAGCAGAAGGGGACAGCCTAACTATGGCTACACCTTC
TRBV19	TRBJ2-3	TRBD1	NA	CASSFDRGHADTQYF	TGTGCCAGTAGTTTCGACAGGGGGCACGCAGATACGCAGTATTTT
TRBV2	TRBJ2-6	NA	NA	CASSELANVLTF	TGTGCCAGCAGTGAATTGGCCAACGTCCTGACTTTC
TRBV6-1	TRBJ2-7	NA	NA	CASSEAHGTHYEQYF	TGTGCCAGCAGTGAAGCTCACGGGACGCACTACGAGCAGTACTTC
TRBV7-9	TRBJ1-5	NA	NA	CASSSGQDINQPQHF	TGTGCCAGCAGCTCGGGACAAGACATCAATCAGCCCCAGCATTTT
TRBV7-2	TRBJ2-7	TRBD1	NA	CASSSQVDRGTFHEQYF	TGTGCCAGCAGCTCCCAAGTGGACAGGGGGACCTTCCACGAGCAGTACTTC
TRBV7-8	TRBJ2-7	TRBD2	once	CASSLRTAGSSYEQYF	TGTGCCAGCAGCTTACGTACAGCGGGGAGCTCCTACGAGCAGTACTTC
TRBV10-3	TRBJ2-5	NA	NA	CAISTAAQETQYF	TGTGCCATCAGTACGGCAGCCCAAGAGACCCAGTACTTC